Below, 2 T cell receptor beta chains from the same sample are listed, as sequenced in a study of blood T cell repertoires in COVID-19. Clones were read by immunoSEQ multiplex PCR, and TCRdb kept only the in-frame ones, dropping some. The sample lists approximately 250,000 clones; more than 85% were seen once. The sequenced material came from PBMCs or T cells enriched from blood (not recorded which). The receptors here all came from a middle-aged man who had been exposed to COVID-19.

The chain has TRBV27 and TRBJ2-5; D not certain. Trimming pared 1 base from V and 1 base from J, leaving 7 bases between. Germline V CDR1 and CDR2: MNHEY, SMNVEV (reference sequence). CDR3 length equals 14 residues. CDR3 sequence: CASSLFPVQETQYF. CDR3 coding DNA: TGTGCCAGCAGTTTATTCCCCGTCCAAGAGACCCAGTACTTC.

The chain recombines TRBV28 with TRBJ1-3, with D hard to call. The CDR3 sequence is 16 residues long. Per germline, CDR1 MDHEN and CDR2 SYDVKM. The V gene lost 4 bases and the J gene lost 0 bases, with 13 bases spanning the gap. The CDR3 DNA follows: TGTGCCAGCAGTTCCCCACAGTCTATCTCTGGAAACACCATATATTTT. Amino acids: CASSSPQSISGNTIYF. The full variable domain, its missing parts supplied by reference TRBV28 and TRBJ1-3, is DVKVTQSSRYLVKRTGEKVFLECVQDMDHENMFWYRQDPGLGLRLIYFSYDVKMKEKGDIPEGYSVSREKKERFSLILESASTNQTSMYLCASSSPQSISGNTIYFGEGSWLTVV.